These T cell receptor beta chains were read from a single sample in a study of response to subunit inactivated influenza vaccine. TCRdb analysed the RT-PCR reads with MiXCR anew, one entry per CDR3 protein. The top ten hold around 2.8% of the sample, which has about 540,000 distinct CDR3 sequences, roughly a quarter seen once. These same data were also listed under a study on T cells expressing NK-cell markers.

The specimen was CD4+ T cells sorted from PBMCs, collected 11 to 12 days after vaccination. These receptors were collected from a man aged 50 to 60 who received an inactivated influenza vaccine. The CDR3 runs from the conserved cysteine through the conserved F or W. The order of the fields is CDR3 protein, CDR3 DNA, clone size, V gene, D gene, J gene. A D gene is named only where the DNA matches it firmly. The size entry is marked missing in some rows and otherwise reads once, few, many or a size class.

CAWSKGGNSPLHF	TGTGCCTGGAGTAAGGGAGGGAATTCACCCCTCCACTTT	few	TRBV30	-	TRBJ1-6
CASSYSSKGEVETQYF	TGTGCCAGCAGTTACTCGAGTAAGGGGGAGGTGGAGACCCAGTACTTC	-	TRBV6-5	-	TRBJ2-5
CASSDFLSFQSSYNEQFF	TGTGCCAGCAGTGATTTTCTGAGCTTTCAGAGCTCCTACAATGAGCAGTTCTTC	-	TRBV2	-	TRBJ2-1
CASRVPAGVFNTDTQYF	TGTGCCAGCAGGGTACCAGCGGGGGTCTTTAACACAGATACGCAGTATTTT	-	TRBV2	TRBD2	TRBJ2-3
CASSQEPWTSGGANTGELFF	TGTGCCAGCAGCCAGGAACCGTGGACTAGCGGGGGAGCGAACACCGGGGAGCTGTTTTTT	-	TRBV4-2	TRBD2	TRBJ2-2
CASSPPATDTQYF	TGTGCCAGCAGCCCACCCGCGACAGATACGCAGTATTTT	many	TRBV18	-	TRBJ2-3
CASSYPPGQGNQPQHF	TGTGCCAGCAGTTACCCCCCGGGACAGGGGAATCAGCCCCAGCATTTT	-	TRBV6-5	TRBD1	TRBJ1-5
CASSWSGTGGTDTQYF	TGCGCCAGCAGCTGGAGCGGGACAGGGGGGACAGATACGCAGTATTTT	-	TRBV5-1	TRBD1	TRBJ2-3
CASSLGNKRPDTQYF	TGTGCCAGCAGTTTAGGTAACAAGCGACCAGATACGCAGTATTTT	few	TRBV28	-	TRBJ2-3
CASSLGGGIGQPQHF	TGTGCCAGCAGCTTAGGGGGGGGTATTGGTCAGCCCCAGCATTTT	-	TRBV7-2	-	TRBJ1-5
CATSDALGQGMETQYF	TGTGCCACCAGTGACGCATTGGGACAGGGCATGGAGACCCAGTACTTC	few	TRBV24-1	TRBD1	TRBJ2-5
CASTKGQIGQFF	TGTGCCAGCACCAAAGGACAGATCGGGCAGTTCTTC	few	TRBV6-4	-	TRBJ2-1
CASATGGFWEQPQHF	TGTGCCAGCGCGACAGGGGGCTTCTGGGAGCAGCCCCAGCATTTT	-	TRBV7-9	TRBD1	TRBJ1-5
CASLPEPRTSFTDTQYF	TGTGCCAGCCTACCTGAACCTCGGACTAGCTTCACAGATACGCAGTATTTT	few	TRBV12-3/TRBV12-4	TRBD2	TRBJ2-3
CASSPRLAGPMAEQYF	TGTGCCAGCAGCCCCCGACTAGCGGGACCCATGGCCGAGCAGTACTTC	-	TRBV5-6	TRBD2	TRBJ2-7
CASSARGRGTEAFF	TGTGCCAGCAGCGCCAGGGGCCGGGGGACTGAAGCTTTCTTT	-	TRBV7-9	-	TRBJ1-1
CASSYEENSNQPQHF	TGTGCCAGCAGTTACGAAGAAAATAGCAATCAGCCCCAGCATTTT	few	TRBV6-2/TRBV6-3	-	TRBJ1-5
CASSPGLAGGEGSTDTQYF	TGCGCCAGCAGCCCGGGACTAGCGGGAGGCGAGGGGAGCACAGATACGCAGTATTTT	-	TRBV5-1	TRBD2	TRBJ2-3
CSARPVVSYNEQFF	TGCAGTGCTAGACCAGTCGTCTCCTACAATGAGCAGTTCTTC	few	TRBV20-1	-	TRBJ2-1
CASSKKSSRNTEAFF	TGTGCCAGCAGCAAGAAATCGTCTCGGAACACTGAAGCTTTCTTT	few	TRBV7-2	-	TRBJ1-1
CSLLVVGAGDTQYF	TGCAGCCTATTAGTCGTGGGAGCGGGTGATACGCAGTATTTT	-	TRBV29-1	-	TRBJ2-3
CSVVGETYEQYF	TGCAGCGTTGTAGGGGAAACCTACGAGCAGTACTTC	-	TRBV29-1	-	TRBJ2-7
CASSEPTSGGHNEQFF	TGTGCCAGCAGTGAGCCGACTAGCGGGGGGCACAATGAGCAGTTCTTC	few	TRBV2	TRBD2	TRBJ2-1
CASTLIRASGRHEQYF	TGTGCCAGCACTCTAATTAGGGCTAGCGGGAGACACGAGCAGTACTTC	-	TRBV28	TRBD2	TRBJ2-7
CSVARGQSTEAFF	TGCAGCGTTGCTAGGGGGCAGTCCACTGAAGCTTTCTTT	-	TRBV29-1	TRBD1	TRBJ1-1
CASREEALGEQFF	TGCGCCAGCAGGGAGGAAGCTTTGGGTGAGCAGTTCTTC	many	TRBV5-1	-	TRBJ2-1
CASSQESLPRLYGYTF	TGCGCCAGCAGCCAAGAATCTCTCCCCCGGCTCTACGGCTACACCTTC	-	TRBV4-1	-	TRBJ1-2
CASSFAPGLAVGGEQFF	TGCGCCAGCAGCTTCGCTCCCGGACTGGCCGTGGGGGGTGAGCAGTTCTTC	-	TRBV5-1	-	TRBJ2-1
CAISEGDRGSGQPQHF	TGTGCCATCAGTGAGGGGGACAGGGGGTCGGGTCAGCCCCAGCATTTT	-	TRBV10-3	TRBD1	TRBJ1-5
CASSSAGERGETQYF	TGTGCCAGCAGCTCAGCGGGGGAGCGAGGGGAGACCCAGTACTTC	-	TRBV28	TRBD2	TRBJ2-5
CASSLGGLVSGNTIYF	TGTGCCAGCAGTCTAGGGGGACTCGTCTCTGGAAACACCATATATTTT	-	TRBV12-3/TRBV12-4	-	TRBJ1-3
CASSQGRGYGYTF	TGTGCCAGCAGCCAAGGCAGGGGATATGGCTACACCTTC	-	TRBV3-1	-	TRBJ1-2
CASSMIPGRNSYNEQFF	TGTGCCAGCAGCATGATACCGGGACGCAACTCCTACAATGAGCAGTTCTTC	few	TRBV7-3	-	TRBJ2-1
CSAREGLAGVDEQFF	TGCAGTGCTAGAGAAGGACTAGCGGGGGTGGATGAGCAGTTCTTC	-	TRBV20-1	TRBD2	TRBJ2-1
CASRAGQETQYF	TGTGCCAGCAGAGCGGGGCAAGAGACCCAGTACTTC	-	TRBV28	TRBD2	TRBJ2-5
CASSLVVAGGRNEQFF	TGCGCCAGCAGCTTGGTGGTAGCGGGGGGGCGAAATGAGCAGTTCTTC	-	TRBV5-1	TRBD2	TRBJ2-1
CASSLATRVGSGNTIYF	TGTGCAAGCAGCTTAGCCACAAGGGTGGGCTCTGGAAACACCATATATTTT	-	TRBV7-2	-	TRBJ1-3
CASSLLGQALDTQYF	TGTGCCAGCAGTCTTCTCGGACAGGCCCTGGATACGCAGTATTTT	-	TRBV6-5	TRBD1	TRBJ2-3
CASSFHRLNTEAFF	TGCGCCAGCAGCTTCCACAGACTGAACACTGAAGCTTTCTTT	-	TRBV5-1	-	TRBJ1-1
CASSLSTGKNEKLFF	TGTGCCAGCAGTTTATCGACAGGGAAAAATGAAAAACTGTTTTTT	-	TRBV12-3/TRBV12-4	TRBD1	TRBJ1-4
CASSLRASGRAFRTDTQYF	TGTGCCAGCAGCCTAAGAGCGAGCGGGAGGGCCTTCCGCACAGATACGCAGTATTTT	few	TRBV11-2	TRBD2	TRBJ2-3
CASSPRTSGTSTQYF	TGTGCCAGCAGCCCCCGGACTAGCGGGACCAGTACGCAGTATTTT	-	TRBV7-9	TRBD2	TRBJ2-3
CASSLTEHYGYTF	TGTGCCAGCAGTTTAACCGAACACTATGGCTACACCTTC	few	TRBV27	-	TRBJ1-2
CSARDWGSGFSTDTQYF	TGCAGTGCTAGAGATTGGGGGAGCGGGTTTAGCACAGATACGCAGTATTTT	-	TRBV20-1	-	TRBJ2-3
CASSAGTSLYEQYF	TGTGCCAGCAGCGCCGGGACTAGTCTTTACGAGCAGTACTTC	-	TRBV25-1	TRBD2	TRBJ2-7
CSARLRVQLSTDTQYF	TGCAGTGCTAGATTGCGGGTCCAGTTGAGCACAGATACGCAGTATTTT	few	TRBV20-1	-	TRBJ2-3
CASSQSGGPLKETQYF	TGTGCCAGCAGCCAAAGCGGGGGGCCGCTAAAAGAGACCCAGTACTTC	few	TRBV4-2	TRBD2	TRBJ2-5
CASSLGSSYPPQETQYF	TGCGCCAGCAGCTTAGGATCTAGCTATCCCCCCCAAGAGACCCAGTACTTC	-	TRBV5-1	-	TRBJ2-5